This T cell receptor beta chain stems from a study of blood T cell repertoires in COVID-19. About the study: T cells, B-cell-depleted T cells, or PBMCs provided the cDNA or gDNA that served as material.

This clone has only a few counts. Enrolled through a virtual design, the participants were between 18 and 89 years of age and came from 24 US areas. Either two negative PCRs, clearance, or symptom resolution qualified Cohort 3 donors as recovered. V gave up 3 bases and J gave up 7 bases; unmatched junction bases: 2. Germline V lookup: CDR1 KGHSH, CDR2 LQKENI. CDR3 length: 13 amino acids. Authors' methods: By means of reference gene primer amplification, nucleated cell counts were estimated. Sequencing used immunoSEQ multiplex PCR; TCRdb keeps in-frame clones, though not all of them. V and J calls and clone size follow that table, whereas D and trimming were derived from the DNA. The data hold 150,000 to 200,000 clones, with 87% observed a single time.

This clonotype was obtained from a woman aged 50 to 65 who had recovered from COVID-19. Source material: PBMCs or T cells enriched from blood (not recorded which). The chain employs TRBV18 and TRBJ1-5; TRBD1 matches 8 bases. CDR3 bases: TGTGCCAGCTCACCCTCAGGGGGCCAGCCCCAGCATTTT. Residues: CASSPSGGQPQHF.